This entry lists 28 T cell receptor beta chains sequenced from one sample in a study of blood T cell repertoires in COVID-19. Using immunoSEQ multiplex PCR, the repertoire was profiled, and TCRdb retains in-frame clones only, with some absent. The sample has about 380,000 clones, 70% to 85% seen once. What was sequenced was peripheral blood. These receptors were collected from a human donor with acute or convalescent COVID-19. The donor label of this sample is uncertain.

The chain has TRBV5-6 and TRBJ1-2, with D unresolved. Between the trimmed V and J ends, which lost 2 bases and 1 base, there was a span of 9 bases. Germline V gene data show CDR1 as SGHDT and CDR2 as YYEEEE. The CDR3 is 14 residues long. This CDR3 reads CASSFGSVNYGYTF. CDR3 coding DNA: TGTGCCAGCAGCTTCGGGTCCGTTAACTATGGCTACACCTTC.

This clone was seen more than once but under ten times. The chain is built from TRBV3-1 (or the pseudogene TRBV3-2) and TRBJ1-3, with D possibly TRBD1 on 5 matching bases. The ends were cut back, 1 base at V and 2 bases at J, with 9 bases in the middle. CDR3 size: 15 residues. The germline gives CDR1 LGHDT, CDR2 YNNKEL (reference sequence). The CDR3 sequence: CASSQVARAGNTIYF. CDR3 DNA: TGTGCCAGCAGCCAAGTAGCCAGGGCTGGAAACACCATATATTTT.

The chain carries TRBV1 and TRBJ2-1; TRBD2 was called by the table and not checked on the DNA. TRBV1 is classified as a pseudogene. The CDR3 consists of 16 residues. CDR3: CTSSQDQGGTIHEQFF. For the CDR3, the DNA is TGCACCAGCAGCCAAGATCAGGGCGGGACGATCCATGAGCAGTTCTTC.

This clone was seen once. This chain connects TRBV14 to TRBJ2-2; D ambiguous. CDR3 length equals 17 residues. Trimming left V 0 bases short and J 5 bases short, with 16 bases between. CDR1 is SGHDN, CDR2 FVKESK, per germline. The CDR3 protein is CASSQDLPGSVTGELFF. CDR3 nucleotide sequence: TGTGCCAGCAGCCAAGATTTACCGGGTTCGGTGACCGGGGAGCTGTTTTTT.

The V gene is TRBV9, the J gene TRBJ2-5, with 9 bases fitting TRBD2. CDR3 length: 15 amino acids. Trimming at V came to 2 bases and at J to 5 bases, leaving 7 bases not matched to a gene. CDR1 SGDLS and CDR2 YYNGEE come from the germline V gene. CDR3 bases: TGTGCCAGCAGCGTCCAGCGGGGGGCCGGGGAGACCCAGTACTTC. It specifies CASSVQRGAGETQYF.

This chain joins TRBV18 and TRBJ1-1; 7 bases align to TRBD1. CDR3 length equals 15 residues. V trimming: 6 bases; J trimming: 1 base; junction bases outside the gene matches: 8. CDR1 and CDR2 from the germline V gene are KGHSH and LQKENI. DNA for the CDR3: TGTGCCAGCTCCGCCGACAGGGCGGAGAACACTGAAGCTTTCTTT. It codes for CASSADRAENTEAFF.

The chain joins TRBV18 to TRBJ1-2; D might be TRBD1 (6 bases). This CDR3 is 15 amino acids long. The ends were cut back, 2 bases at V and 8 bases at J, with 18 bases in the middle. The germline V gene encodes CDR1 KGHSH and CDR2 LQKENI. The CDR3 nucleotides read TGTGCCAGCTCACCAACTGGGACAACCCAGGAGGGCTACACCTTC. Protein sequence: CASSPTGTTQEGYTF.

This clone occurred a few times. The V and J genes are TRBV19 and TRBJ1-1, with 11 positions matching TRBD1. Per the germline V gene, CDR1 is LNHDA and CDR2 is SQIVND (reference sequence). The CDR3 totals 16 residues. The V segment lost 0 bases and the J segment 3 bases; nucleotides outside the gene matches: 3. The DNA of the CDR3 is TGTGCCAGTAGTATAGATCCGGGACAGGGGGACACTGAAGCTTTCTTT. This gives the protein CASSIDPGQGDTEAFF.

This clone has just a few counts. The chain employs TRBV7-2 and TRBJ2-1, with 7 positions matching TRBD2. CDR1 SGHTA and CDR2 FQGNSA come from the germline V gene. The CDR3 runs 19 residues. Trimming took 5 bases from V and 0 from J; bases not matched to a gene: 16. CDR3 nucleotide sequence: TGTGCCAGCAGCCCGGGCGTTTTAGCGGGTAGGAGCTCCTACAATGAGCAGTTCTTC. Translating it yields CASSPGVLAGRSSYNEQFF.

The V and J genes are TRBV20-1 and TRBJ2-7; 9 nucleotides agree with TRBD1. The length of the CDR3 is 15 residues. Losses at the gene ends were 3 bases for V and 1 base for J; bases not matched to a gene: 7. Germline values: CDR1 DFQATT, CDR2 SNEGSKA (reference sequence). The CDR3: CSASWGQGRSYEQYF. The DNA of the CDR3 is TGCAGTGCTAGTTGGGGACAGGGCCGTTCCTACGAGCAGTACTTC.

The rearrangement links TRBV9 to TRBJ2-2; weak D call: TRBD2 (6 bases). Trimming took 4 bases from V and 1 from J, leaving 17 bases between them. Germline CDR1 and CDR2: SGDLS and YYNGEE. CDR3 size: 17 residues. The CDR3 bases are TGTGCCAGCAGCTCACACCGGCTAGCGAGGAACACCGGGGAGCTGTTTTTT. Protein sequence: CASSSHRLARNTGELFF.

The chain carries TRBV16 and TRBJ1-2; D gene uncertain. Germline V gene sequence: CDR1 KGHSY, CDR2 FQNENV. The CDR3 runs 14 residues. V lost 0 bases, J lost 2 bases, and 7 bases lay in between. The CDR3 protein is CASSQSQANYGYTF. The CDR3 DNA reads TGTGCCAGCAGCCAATCCCAGGCGAACTATGGCTACACCTTC. Filled out from reference TRBV16 and TRBJ1-2, the complete variable domain reads GEEVAQTPKHLVRGEGQKAKLYCAPIKGHSYVFWYQQVLKNEFKFLISFQNENVFDETGMPKERFSAKCLPNSPCSLEIQATKLEDSAVYFCASSQSQANYGYTFGSGTRLTVV.

This clone was seen only a few times. The gene calls are TRBV19 and TRBJ1-6; the D is unclear. Germline CDR1 LNHDA, CDR2 SQIVND (reference sequence). The CDR3 has 14 amino acids. Trimming took 3 bases from V and 7 from J, leaving 10 bases between them. The CDR3 DNA sequence: TGTGCCAGTAGTATGTCCAGGCCGAATTCACCCCTCCACTTT. Encoded protein: CASSMSRPNSPLHF.

The chain couples TRBV7-2 to TRBJ1-2; D is unclear. This CDR3 is 15 amino acids long. The germline V gene has CDR1 SGHTA and CDR2 FQGNSA. V was pared by 7 bases and J by 5 bases, with 20 bases between. CDR3 DNA sequence: TGTGCCAGCACCCCAACCGACGGAGTAAAGTATGGCTACACCTTC. Translation: CASTPTDGVKYGYTF.

The genes are TRBV2 and TRBJ2-3, with TRBD1 matching over 8 bases. Germline V gives CDR1 SNHLY, CDR2 FYNNEI. Germline trimming cut 5 bases from V and 0 bases from J; bases unmatched to any gene: 4. This CDR3 comprises 15 residues. The CDR3 sequence is CASSRQGTSTDTQYF. DNA of the CDR3: TGTGCCAGCAGTAGACAGGGGACTAGCACAGATACGCAGTATTTT. Using reference TRBV2 and TRBJ2-3 for the parts outside the CDR3, the full variable domain is EPEVTQTPSHQVTQMGQEVILRCVPISNHLYFYWYRQILGQKVEFLVSFYNNEISEKSEIFDDQFSVERPDGSNFTLKIRSTKLEDSAMYFCASSRQGTSTDTQYFGPGTRLTVL.

This clone was seen only a few times. The CDR3 sequence: CASRPGGGRTYNEQFF. For the CDR3, the DNA is TGTGCCAGCAGACCCGGGGGCGGGAGGACTTACAATGAGCAGTTCTTC. V is TRBV28 and J is TRBJ2-1, with 8 bases fitting TRBD2. With V trimmed by 6 bases and J by 4 bases, 11 bases remained unmatched. The CDR3 length is 16 residues. Germline loops: CDR1 MDHEN, CDR2 SYDVKM.

A single count supports this clone. The chain is built from TRBV11-2 and TRBJ2-3; 8 bases align to TRBD2. J lost 10 bases, V lost 4 bases, and 10 bases had no gene match. The CDR3 is 14 residues long. CDR1 SGHAT and CDR2 FQNNGV come from the germline V gene. The CDR3 reads CASSSGLGGRSQYF. For the CDR3, the DNA is TGTGCCAGCAGCTCGGGACTAGGGGGGCGGTCGCAGTATTTT.

This chain connects TRBV2 to TRBJ2-6, with 10 bases lining up with TRBD2. CDR1 SNHLY and CDR2 FYNNEI come from the germline V gene. This CDR3 comprises 19 residues. V lost 4 bases, J lost 4 bases, and 13 bases stayed unmatched. Here the CDR3 DNA reads TGTGCCAGCAGTGTCTGGACTAGCGGAAGACAGGAGGGGGCCAACGTCCTGACTTTC. It is translated as CASSVWTSGRQEGANVLTF.

This clone has more than one count but fewer than ten. This sequence joins TRBV4-1 and TRBJ1-6; a possible D gene is TRBD1 (5 bases). Per the germline V gene, CDR1 is MGHRA and CDR2 is YSYEKL. The CDR3 length is 14 residues. V was clipped by 4 bases and J by 10 bases, with 14 bases between them. CDR3 in amino acids: CASSRSDSGSPLHF. CDR3 bases: TGCGCCAGCAGCCGCTCAGACAGTGGCTCACCCCTCCACTTT.

The chain is built from TRBV6-1 and TRBJ1-2; 10 bases fit TRBD1. CDR3 length equals 14 residues. The germline CDR1 and CDR2 sequences are MNHNS and SASEGT. Unmatched junction bases numbered 5, after V lost 1 base and J lost 9 bases. CDR3 loop: CASSEETGGWSYTF. DNA for the CDR3: TGTGCCAGCAGTGAAGAGACAGGGGGCTGGAGCTACACCTTC.

This rearrangement joins TRBV9 to TRBJ2-5, with a weak D call TRBD2 (5 bases). The V gene's germline CDR1 is SGDLS and CDR2 YYNGEE. The CDR3 sequence is 16 residues long. The germline V and J ends were trimmed by 4 bases and 5 bases, with 21 bases remaining between them. CDR3 loop: CASSFGASLSGETQYF. The CDR3 DNA is TGTGCCAGCAGCTTCGGCGCTAGCCTGTCAGGCGAGACCCAGTACTTC. Variable domain in full (rest from reference TRBV9 and TRBJ2-5): DSGVTQTPKHLITATGQRVTLRCSPRSGDLSVYWYQQSLDQGLQFLIQYYNGEERAKGNILERFSAQQFPDLHSELNLSSLELGDSALYFCASSFGASLSGETQYFGPGTRLLVL.

The chain couples TRBV5-5 to TRBJ1-1, with D possibly being TRBD1 (5 bases). V was shortened by 0 bases and J by 8 bases, with 20 bases between the two germline ends. The CDR3 totals 16 residues. Germline V gene data show CDR1 as SGHKS and CDR2 as YYEKEE (reference sequence). The CDR3 DNA follows: TGTGCCAGCAGCTTGGTGGCAGGGCTCCCTCGAGGCGAAGCTTTCTTT. This encodes CASSLVAGLPRGEAFF. Full variable domain (rest looked up from reference TRBV5-5 and TRBJ1-1): DAGVTQSPTHLIKTRGQQVTLRCSPISGHKSVSWYQQVLGQGPQFIFQYYEKEERGRGNFPDRFSARQFPNYSSELNVNALLLGDSALYLCASSLVAGLPRGEAFFGQGTRLTVV.

On this clone itself: Other nucleotide sequences from this sample produce the same CDR3. The chain couples TRBV7-2 to TRBJ2-5, with D tentatively TRBD2 (6 bases). Trimming removed 0 bases from V and 5 bases from J, with 10 bases in between. This CDR3 contains 14 residues. CDR1 and CDR2 from the germline V gene are SGHTA and FQGNSA. CDR3 region: CASSLAGRGETQYF. The CDR3 DNA reads as TGTGCCAGCAGCTTAGCGGGCCGGGGGGAGACCCAGTACTTC. The full variable domain, completed using reference TRBV7-2 and TRBJ2-5, is GAGVSQSPSNKVTEKGKDVELRCDPISGHTALYWYRQSLGQGLEFLIYFQGNSAPDKSGLPSDRFSAERTGGSVSTLTIQRTQQEDSAVYLCASSLAGRGETQYFGPGTRLLVL.

The chain employs TRBV2 and TRBJ2-7, with D tentatively TRBD1 (6 bases). From germline, CDR1 is SNHLY and CDR2 FYNNEI. The CDR3 covers 13 residues. The V end was cut by 6 bases, the J end by 11 bases, with 20 bases between. The CDR3 loop is CASRYTGTPGKYF. The CDR3 nucleotides are TGTGCCAGCAGGTACACCGGGACACCGGGAAAGTACTTC.

The DNA of the CDR3 is TGTGCCTGGAGTGCGACAGGGGGCGGGGGCGAGCAGTACTTC. It codes for CAWSATGGGGEQYF. The V call is TRBV30, the J call TRBJ2-7; 10 nucleotides match TRBD1. The length of the CDR3 is 14 residues. From germline, CDR1 is GTSNPN and CDR2 SVGIG (reference sequence). After removal of 1 base from V and 6 bases from J, the junction contained 6 bases not matched to a gene.

The rearrangement links TRBV2 to TRBJ1-2; D is unclear. With 4 bases removed from V and 1 base from J, the gap between germline ends came to 7 bases. Germline V CDR1 and CDR2: SNHLY, FYNNEI. This CDR3 region has 13 residues. DNA of the CDR3: TGTGCCAGCAGTGCCTTCCGTAACTATGGCTACACCTTC. Translation gives CASSAFRNYGYTF.

The CDR3 reads CASGGQNTEAFF. DNA for the CDR3: TGCGCCAGCGGCGGACAGAACACTGAAGCTTTCTTT. This chain joins TRBV10-1 and TRBJ1-1, with D tentatively TRBD1 (5 bases). CDR3 length equals 12 residues. V was shortened by 8 bases and J by 1 base, with 8 bases between the two germline ends. CDR1 and CDR2 (germline): WNHNN, SYGVQD (reference sequence).

The chain employs TRBV5-5 and TRBJ1-6, with 8 bases identical to TRBD1. CDR1 and CDR2 (germline): SGHKS, YYEKEE (reference sequence). The CDR3 spans 16 residues. V was pared by 1 base and J by 6 bases, with 6 bases of the junction left unmatched. CDR3 in amino acids: CASSLNPGGPNSPLHF. The CDR3 DNA reads TGTGCCAGCAGCTTGAATCCAGGGGGCCCTAATTCACCCCTCCACTTT.